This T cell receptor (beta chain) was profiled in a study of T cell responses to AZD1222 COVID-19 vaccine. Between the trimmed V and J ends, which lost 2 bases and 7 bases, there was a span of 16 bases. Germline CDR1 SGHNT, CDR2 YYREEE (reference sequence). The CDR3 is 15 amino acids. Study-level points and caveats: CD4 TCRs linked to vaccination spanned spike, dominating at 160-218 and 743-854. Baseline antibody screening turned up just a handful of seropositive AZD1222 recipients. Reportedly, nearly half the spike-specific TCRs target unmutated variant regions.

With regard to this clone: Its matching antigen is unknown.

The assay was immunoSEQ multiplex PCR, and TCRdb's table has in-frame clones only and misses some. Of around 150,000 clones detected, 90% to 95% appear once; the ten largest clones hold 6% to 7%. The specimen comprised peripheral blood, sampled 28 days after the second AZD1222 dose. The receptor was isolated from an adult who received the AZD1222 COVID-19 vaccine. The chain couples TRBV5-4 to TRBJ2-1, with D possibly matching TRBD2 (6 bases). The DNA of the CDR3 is TGTGCCAGCAGCTTAGATCAGGAGGGCCTAAATGAGCAGTTCTTC. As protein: CASSLDQEGLNEQFF.